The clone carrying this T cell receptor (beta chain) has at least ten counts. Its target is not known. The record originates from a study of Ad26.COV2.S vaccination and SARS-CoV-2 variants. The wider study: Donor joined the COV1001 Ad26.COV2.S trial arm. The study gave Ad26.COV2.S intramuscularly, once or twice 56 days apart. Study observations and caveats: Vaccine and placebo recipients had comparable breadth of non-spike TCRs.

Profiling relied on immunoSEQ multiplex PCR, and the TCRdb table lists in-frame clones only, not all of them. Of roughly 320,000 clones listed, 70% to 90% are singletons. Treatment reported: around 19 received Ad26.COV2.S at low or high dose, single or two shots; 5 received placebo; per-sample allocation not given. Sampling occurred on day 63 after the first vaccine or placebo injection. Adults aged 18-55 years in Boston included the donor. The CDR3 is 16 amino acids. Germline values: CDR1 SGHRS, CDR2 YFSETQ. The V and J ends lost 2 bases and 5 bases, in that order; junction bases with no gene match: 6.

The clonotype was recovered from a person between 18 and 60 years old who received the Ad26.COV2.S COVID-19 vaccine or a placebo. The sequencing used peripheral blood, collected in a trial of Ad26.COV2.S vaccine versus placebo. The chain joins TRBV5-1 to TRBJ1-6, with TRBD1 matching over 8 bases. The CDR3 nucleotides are TGCGCCAGCAGCTTTTTACCGGGACAGGATAATTCACCCCTCCACTTT. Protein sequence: CASSFLPGQDNSPLHF.